This entry lists 14 T cell receptor beta chains sequenced from one sample in a study of cytomegalovirus exposure and HLA in healthy donors. Vbeta (60) and Jbeta (13) primers were used in the PCR. Some clones are missing from TCRdb's copy, which holds only in-frame ones; the method was immunoSEQ multiplex PCR. The table records 95,000 to 130,000 clones, about four fifths of them present only once. Sequencing was carried out using PBMCs. These TCRs come from a young man in good health and CMV-seropositive.

This sequence joins TRBV5-1 and TRBJ2-3; TRBD1 is a possible D gene (5 bases). Germline loops: CDR1 SGHRS, CDR2 YFSETQ. There are 14 residues in the CDR3. Deletions cut 0 bases from V and 3 bases from J, with 8 bases between. CDR3 in DNA: TGCGCCAGCAGCTTGGCCCAGGGAACAGATACGCAGTATTTT. Protein product: CASSLAQGTDTQYF.

The CDR3: CAISLWRGAGTSSYEQYF. CDR3 nucleotides: TGTGCCATTAGCTTATGGAGGGGTGCAGGGACCAGCTCCTACGAGCAGTACTTC. V is TRBV10-3 and J is TRBJ2-7; tentative D call: TRBD2 (6 bases). Trimming stripped 9 bases from V and 0 bases from J, with 27 bases between. The CDR3 extends over 18 amino acids. Germline V CDR1 and CDR2: ENHRY, SYGVKD.

The chain joins TRBV4-3 to TRBJ2-1; 16 bases align to TRBD2. The CDR3 spans 16 residues. Germline CDR1 is LGHNA and CDR2 is YSLEER. Trimming cost V 4 bases and J 8 bases; bases outside gene matches: 5. The CDR3 sequence: CASSPGLAGGVDEQFF. In DNA form, the CDR3 reads TGCGCCAGCAGCCCGGGACTAGCGGGGGGGGTGGATGAGCAGTTCTTC.

The V call is TRBV2, the J call TRBJ2-5, with no clear D. Looked up from germline, CDR1 is SNHLY and CDR2 is FYNNEI. The CDR3 spans 12 residues. The germline V and J ends were trimmed by 6 bases and 5 bases, with 10 bases remaining between them. The CDR3 nucleotides are TGTGCCAGCAGCGACTTGAGGGAGACCCAGTACTTC. Protein: CASSDLRETQYF.

This sequence joins TRBV6-1 and TRBJ2-5, with a tentative D call TRBD2 (5 bases). Gene TRBJ2-7 matches the end of the DNA better, so the J call may be wrong. Germline values: CDR1 MNHNS, CDR2 SASEGT. CDR3 length: 14 residues. The CDR3: CASSEWRSAYEQYF. The CDR3 DNA follows: TGTGCCAGCAGTGAATGGAGGTCTGCCTACGAGCAGTACTTC.

This sequence joins TRBV25-1 and TRBJ2-3, with TRBD1 matching over 7 bases. V lost 3 bases, J lost 0 bases, and 6 bases stayed unmatched. CDR1 and CDR2 from the germline V gene are MGHDK and SYGVNS. This CDR3 has 16 amino acids. CDR3 DNA sequence: TGTGCCAGCAGTGAGCCGGGACAGTCTAGCACAGATACGCAGTATTTT. It codes for CASSEPGQSSTDTQYF. Using reference TRBV25-1 and TRBJ2-3 for the parts outside the CDR3, the full variable domain is EADIYQTPRYLVIGTGKKITLECSQTMGHDKMYWYQQDPGMELHLIHYSYGVNSTEKGDLSSESTVSRIRTEHFPLTLESARPSHTSQYLCASSEPGQSSTDTQYFGPGTRLTVL.

This chain connects TRBV18 to TRBJ2-2; TRBD1 matches at 7 bases. J gave up 5 bases and V 4 bases, and 10 bases lay outside the gene matches. The CDR3 runs 16 residues. CDR1 is KGHSH and CDR2 is LQKENI in the germline V gene. CDR3: CASSLLTGRNTGELFF. The CDR3 nucleotides read TGTGCCAGCTCACTACTGACAGGGAGAAATACCGGGGAGCTGTTTTTT.

The chain employs TRBV10-3 and TRBJ2-5; 15 nucleotides match TRBD2. TRBJ2-7 explains the end of the DNA better; the J call may be wrong. This CDR3 is 16 amino acids long. From germline, CDR1 is ENHRY and CDR2 SYGVKD. The chain's CDR3 is CAISEGLAGGGYEQYF. The CDR3 nucleotides are TGTGCCATCAGTGAGGGACTAGCGGGAGGGGGTTACGAGCAGTACTTC.

This clone has a handful of counts. V and J are TRBV4-1 and TRBJ2-5; 11 bases line up with TRBD2. The CDR3 spans 17 residues. Per the germline V gene, CDR1 is MGHRA and CDR2 is YSYEKL. With 3 bases clipped from V and 1 base from J, the junction kept 7 bases outside the gene matches. The CDR3 region is CASSHPGTSGLQETQYF. The CDR3 coding sequence is TGCGCCAGCAGCCACCCCGGGACTAGCGGACTCCAAGAGACCCAGTACTTC.

The chain has TRBV4-3 and TRBJ2-2, with unresolved D. CDR1 and CDR2 from the germline V gene are LGHNA and YSLEER. V shed 0 bases and J shed 6 bases, with 11 bases lying between them. The CDR3 length is 15 residues. In DNA, the CDR3 is TGCGCCAGCAGCCAAGACAGAAATCTCGCCGGGGAGCTGTTTTTT. Translation gives CASSQDRNLAGELFF.

This chain joins TRBV7-9 and TRBJ2-7, with TRBD2 identical over 10 bases. The CDR3 has 14 amino acids. Looked up from germline, CDR1 is SEHNR and CDR2 is FQNEAQ (reference sequence). Trimming took 5 bases from V and 3 from J; bases not matched to a gene: 4. The CDR3 DNA sequence: TGTGCCAGCAGCCTAGGACTAGCGGACTACGAGCAGTACTTC. Protein sequence: CASSLGLADYEQYF.

This clone came up a few times. The genes are TRBV4-1 and TRBJ1-4; D is uncertain. The V gene lost 0 bases and the J gene lost 5 bases, with 10 bases spanning the gap. The CDR3 is 15 amino acids. Germline V gene sequence: CDR1 MGHRA, CDR2 YSYEKL. CDR3 in amino acids: CASSQDPRYNEKLFF. CDR3 nucleotides: TGCGCCAGCAGCCAAGATCCGAGGTACAATGAAAAACTGTTTTTT.

This chain links TRBV2 with TRBJ1-4; no clear D. Germline V gene sequence: CDR1 SNHLY, CDR2 FYNNEI. Trimming took off 3 bases at V and 4 bases at J, with 9 bases between the two ends. This CDR3 has 14 residues. CDR3 DNA: TGTGCCAGCAGTGAGAACAGCCGTAATGAAAAACTGTTTTTT. Protein product: CASSENSRNEKLFF. The variable domain in full, with the rest retrieved from reference TRBV2 and TRBJ1-4, is EPEVTQTPSHQVTQMGQEVILRCVPISNHLYFYWYRQILGQKVEFLVSFYNNEISEKSEIFDDQFSVERPDGSNFTLKIRSTKLEDSAMYFCASSENSRNEKLFFGSGTQLSVL.

Remarks on this clone: At one boundary the junction diverges from the germline segment, which might be a read error. The chain links TRBV6-6 to TRBJ2-7; 7 bases are shared with TRBD2. This CDR3 spans 14 amino acids. Germline CDR1 reads MNHNY; CDR2 reads SVGAGI (reference sequence). CDR3 nucleotides: TGTACCAGCAGTTACGCGGGACTACTATACGAGCAGTACTTC. This codes for CTSSYAGLLYEQYF.